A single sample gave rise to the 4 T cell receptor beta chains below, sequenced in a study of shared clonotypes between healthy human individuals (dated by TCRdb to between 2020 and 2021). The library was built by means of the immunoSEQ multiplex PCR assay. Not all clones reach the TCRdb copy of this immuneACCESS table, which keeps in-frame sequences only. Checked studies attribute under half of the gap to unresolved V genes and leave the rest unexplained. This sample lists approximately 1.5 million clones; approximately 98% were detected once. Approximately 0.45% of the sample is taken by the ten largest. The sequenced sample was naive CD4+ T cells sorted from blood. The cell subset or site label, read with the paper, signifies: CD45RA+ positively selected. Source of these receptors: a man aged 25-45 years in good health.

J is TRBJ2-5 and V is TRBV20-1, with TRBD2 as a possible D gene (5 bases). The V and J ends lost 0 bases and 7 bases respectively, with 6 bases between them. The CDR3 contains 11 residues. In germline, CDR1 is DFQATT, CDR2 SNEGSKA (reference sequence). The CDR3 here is CSAREAGTQYF. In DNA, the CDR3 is TGCAGTGCTAGAGAGGCGGGGACCCAGTACTTC.

The CDR3 coding sequence is TGTGCCAGCAGCTTGTTGGCTAGCGGGGCTTTGGTGGATACGCAGTATTTT. Encoded protein: CASSLLASGALVDTQYF. The V call is TRBV7-6, the J call TRBJ2-3; 9 positions agree with TRBD2. Germline assignment: CDR1 SGHVS and CDR2 FNYEAQ. With 3 bases clipped from V and 6 bases from J, the junction kept 13 bases outside the gene matches. CDR3 length equals 17 residues.

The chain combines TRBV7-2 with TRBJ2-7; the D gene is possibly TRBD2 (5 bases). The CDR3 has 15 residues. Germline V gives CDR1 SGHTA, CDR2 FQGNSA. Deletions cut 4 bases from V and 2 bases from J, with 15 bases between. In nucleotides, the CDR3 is TGTGCCAGCAGCTCCGATCTGGCGGGCGCCTACGAGCAGTACTTC. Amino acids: CASSSDLAGAYEQYF. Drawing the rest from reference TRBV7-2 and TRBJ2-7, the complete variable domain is GAGVSQSPSNKVTEKGKDVELRCDPISGHTALYWYRQSLGQGLEFLIYFQGNSAPDKSGLPSDRFSAERTGGSVSTLTIQRTQQEDSAVYLCASSSDLAGAYEQYFGPGTRLTVT.

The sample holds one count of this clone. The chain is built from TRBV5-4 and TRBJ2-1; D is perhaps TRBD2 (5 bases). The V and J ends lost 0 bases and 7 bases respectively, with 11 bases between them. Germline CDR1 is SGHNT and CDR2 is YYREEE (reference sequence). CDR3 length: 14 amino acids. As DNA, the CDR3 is TGTGCCAGCAGCTTGGTCGTCCGGGGTAATGAGCAGTTCTTC. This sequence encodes CASSLVVRGNEQFF.